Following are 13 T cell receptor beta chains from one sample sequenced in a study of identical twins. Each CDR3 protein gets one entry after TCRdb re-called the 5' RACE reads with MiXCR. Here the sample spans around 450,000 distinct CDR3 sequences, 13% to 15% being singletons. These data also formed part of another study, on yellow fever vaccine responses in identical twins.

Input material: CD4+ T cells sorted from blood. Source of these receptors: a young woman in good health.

CDR3 DNA: TGTGCCAGCAGTTCAGCAGACAGGGTAGGGCAGTACTTC. Translation gives CASSSADRVGQYF. The rearrangement links TRBV12-3 or TRBV12-4 to TRBJ2-7; 7 bases are shared with TRBD1. The V gene end was trimmed by 4 bases and the J gene end by 9 bases; junction bases not matched to a gene: 9. The CDR3 consists of 13 residues.

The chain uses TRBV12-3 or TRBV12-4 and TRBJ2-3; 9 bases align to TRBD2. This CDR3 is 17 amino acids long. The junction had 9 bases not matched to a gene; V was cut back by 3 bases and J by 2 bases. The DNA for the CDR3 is TGTGCCAGCAGTTTGAGGCTAGCGGGGACTTCCACAGATACGCAGTATTTT. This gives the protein CASSLRLAGTSTDTQYF.

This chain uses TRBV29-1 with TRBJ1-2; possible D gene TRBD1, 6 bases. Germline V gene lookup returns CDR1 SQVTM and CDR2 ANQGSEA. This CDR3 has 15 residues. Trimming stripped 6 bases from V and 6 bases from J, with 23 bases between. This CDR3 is CSVESTGYRSDGYTF. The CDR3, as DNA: TGCAGCGTCGAATCGACAGGCTATCGAAGTGATGGCTACACCTTC.

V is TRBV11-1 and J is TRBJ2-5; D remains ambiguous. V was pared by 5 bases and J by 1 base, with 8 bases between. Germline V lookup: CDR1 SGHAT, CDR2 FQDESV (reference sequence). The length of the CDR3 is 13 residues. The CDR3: CASSRALQETQYF. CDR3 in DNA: TGTGCCAGCAGCCGGGCCCTCCAAGAGACCCAGTACTTC.

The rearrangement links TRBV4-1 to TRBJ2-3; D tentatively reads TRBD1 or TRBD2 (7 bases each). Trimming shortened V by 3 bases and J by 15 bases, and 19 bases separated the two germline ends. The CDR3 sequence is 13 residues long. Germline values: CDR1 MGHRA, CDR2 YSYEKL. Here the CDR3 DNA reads TGCGCCAGCAGCCATGCAGGGGGGGACACCCGCTATTTT. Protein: CASSHAGGDTRYF.

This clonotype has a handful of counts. CDR3 nucleotide sequence: TGCAGTGCTAGAGTCCGGGAGCAGTACTTC. Translation: CSARVREQYF. The V and J genes are TRBV20-1 and TRBJ2-7; D ambiguous. The CDR3 loop spans 10 amino acids. Germline CDR1 and CDR2: DFQATT and SNEGSKA (reference sequence). V gave up 1 base and J gave up 7 bases, with 5 bases separating them.

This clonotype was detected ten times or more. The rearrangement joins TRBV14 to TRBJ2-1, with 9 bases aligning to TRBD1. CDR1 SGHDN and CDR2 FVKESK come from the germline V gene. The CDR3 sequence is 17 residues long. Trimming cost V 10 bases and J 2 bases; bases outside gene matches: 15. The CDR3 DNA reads TGTGCCACACGCCGAACACAGGGGGCGAGCACCTACAATGAGCAGTTCTTC. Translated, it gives CATRRTQGASTYNEQFF.

CDR3 coding DNA: TGTGCCTGGAGTGTCGTGACAGGGAACACAGATACGCAGTATTTT. It specifies CAWSVVTGNTDTQYF. This rearrangement joins TRBV30 to TRBJ2-3; 7 bases align to TRBD1. J lost 2 bases, V lost 0 bases, and 5 bases had no gene match. Germline assignment: CDR1 GTSNPN and CDR2 SVGIG (reference sequence). The CDR3 sequence is 15 residues long.

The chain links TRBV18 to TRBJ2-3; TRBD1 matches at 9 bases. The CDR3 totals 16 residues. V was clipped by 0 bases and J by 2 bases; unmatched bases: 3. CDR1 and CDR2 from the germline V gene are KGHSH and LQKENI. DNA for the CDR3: TGTGCCAGCTCACCACCCGACAGGGGGTACACAGATACGCAGTATTTT. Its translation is CASSPPDRGYTDTQYF.

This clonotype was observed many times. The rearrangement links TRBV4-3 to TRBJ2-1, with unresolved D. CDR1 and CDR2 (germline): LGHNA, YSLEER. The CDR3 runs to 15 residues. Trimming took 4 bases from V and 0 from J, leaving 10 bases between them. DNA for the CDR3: TGCGCCAGCAGCCGCCCCGAAAGCTCCTACAATGAGCAGTTCTTC. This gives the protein CASSRPESSYNEQFF.

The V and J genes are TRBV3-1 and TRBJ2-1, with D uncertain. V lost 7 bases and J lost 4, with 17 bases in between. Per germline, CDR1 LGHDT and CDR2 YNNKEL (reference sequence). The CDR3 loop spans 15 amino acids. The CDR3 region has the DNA TGTGCCAGCACCTATAACGCGGAGCCTTACAATGAGCAGTTCTTC. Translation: CASTYNAEPYNEQFF.

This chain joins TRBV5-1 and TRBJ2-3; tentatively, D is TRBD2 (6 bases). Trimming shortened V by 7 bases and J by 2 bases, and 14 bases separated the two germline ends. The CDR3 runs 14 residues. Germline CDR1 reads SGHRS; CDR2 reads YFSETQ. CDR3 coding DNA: TGCGCCAGCCTCCGGGGGTCCGACACAGATACGCAGTATTTT. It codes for CASLRGSDTDTQYF.

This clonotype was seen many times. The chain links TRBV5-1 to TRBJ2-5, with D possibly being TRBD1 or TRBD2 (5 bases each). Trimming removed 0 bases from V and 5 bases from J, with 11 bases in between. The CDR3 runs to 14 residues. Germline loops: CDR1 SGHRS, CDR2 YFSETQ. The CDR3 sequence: CASSLDPGTETQYF. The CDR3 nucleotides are TGCGCCAGCAGCTTGGACCCCGGGACGGAGACCCAGTACTTC.